This entry is about one T cell receptor (beta chain). CDR1 SGHDT and CDR2 YYEEEE come from the germline V gene. The CDR3 covers 15 residues. J gave up 7 bases and V 0 bases, and 4 bases lay outside the gene matches. Original processing methods: The authors estimated nucleated cell counts from reference gene primer amplification. The data were produced by immunoSEQ multiplex PCR, yet TCRdb's version contains in-frame clones alone and is incomplete. Clonal size and the V and J genes are those of that table, whereas D and trimming came from the DNA. Of around 200,000 clones listed, over 75% are singletons. These data are taken from a study of blood T cell repertoires in COVID-19. Study summary: Acute and convalescent COVID-19 specimens originated in the United States, Italy and Spain. From T cells, B-cell-depleted T cells, or PBMCs came the material, which was cDNA or gDNA.

The chain links TRBV5-6 to TRBJ1-5; 10 bases align to TRBD1. The specimen sequenced was peripheral blood. This receptor was taken from a man in his fifties or sixties with acute or convalescent COVID-19. Here the CDR3 DNA reads TGTGCCAGCAGCTTGGGGACAGGGGGACCCCAGCCCCAGCATTTT. Protein: CASSLGTGGPQPQHF.